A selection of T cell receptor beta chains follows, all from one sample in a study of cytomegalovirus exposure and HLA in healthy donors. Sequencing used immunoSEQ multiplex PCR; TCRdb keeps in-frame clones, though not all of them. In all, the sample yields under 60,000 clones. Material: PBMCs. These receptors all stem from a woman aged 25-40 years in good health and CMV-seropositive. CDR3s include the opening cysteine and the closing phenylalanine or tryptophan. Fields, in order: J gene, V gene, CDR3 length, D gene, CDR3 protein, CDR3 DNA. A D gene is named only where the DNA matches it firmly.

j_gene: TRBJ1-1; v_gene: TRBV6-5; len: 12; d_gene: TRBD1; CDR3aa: CATYRGHTEAFF; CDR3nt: TGTGCCACCTACAGGGGTCACACTGAAGCTTTCTTT
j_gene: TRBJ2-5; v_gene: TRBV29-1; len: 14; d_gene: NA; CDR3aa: CSVYDGSGEETQYF; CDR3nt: TGCAGCGTATACGACGGAAGCGGAGAAGAGACCCAGTACTTC
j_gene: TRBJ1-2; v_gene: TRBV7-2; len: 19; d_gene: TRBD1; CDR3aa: CASSLTSPGQVLANYGYTF; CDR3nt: TGTGCCAGCAGCCTGACTTCTCCGGGACAGGTTTTAGCTAACTATGGCTACACCTTC
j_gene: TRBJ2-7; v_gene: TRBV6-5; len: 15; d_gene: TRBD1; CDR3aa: CASSYSTGASYEQYF; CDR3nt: TGTGCCAGCAGTTACTCCACAGGGGCCTCCTACGAGCAGTACTTC
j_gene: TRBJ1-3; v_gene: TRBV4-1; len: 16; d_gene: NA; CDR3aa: CASSQISQGVGNTIYF; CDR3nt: TGCGCCAGCAGCCAGATCTCTCAGGGCGTTGGAAACACCATATATTTT
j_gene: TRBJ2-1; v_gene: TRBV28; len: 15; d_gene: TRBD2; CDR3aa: CASSPPRGVQYEQFF; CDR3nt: TGTGCCAGCAGCCCACCCCGGGGGGTCCAGTATGAGCAGTTCTTC
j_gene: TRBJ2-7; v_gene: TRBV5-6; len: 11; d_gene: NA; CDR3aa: CASSLAREQYF; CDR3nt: TGTGCCAGCAGCTTGGCCCGCGAGCAGTACTTC
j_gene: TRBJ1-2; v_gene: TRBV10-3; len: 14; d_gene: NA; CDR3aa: CAISESGAYYGYTF; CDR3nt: TGTGCCATCAGTGAGTCGGGGGCTTACTATGGCTACACCTTC
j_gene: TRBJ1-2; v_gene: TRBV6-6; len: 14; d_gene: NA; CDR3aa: CASSYEERSYGYTF; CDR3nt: TGTGCCAGCAGTTACGAGGAGCGGAGCTATGGCTACACCTTC
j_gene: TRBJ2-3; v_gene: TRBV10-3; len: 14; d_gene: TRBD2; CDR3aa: CAIGTSGVTDTQYF; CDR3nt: TGTGCCATCGGAACTAGCGGGGTCACAGATACGCAGTATTTT
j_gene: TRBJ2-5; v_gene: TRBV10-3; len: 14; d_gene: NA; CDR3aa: CAISEVAIRETQYF; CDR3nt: TGTGCCATCAGTGAAGTTGCCATACGGGAGACCCAGTACTTC
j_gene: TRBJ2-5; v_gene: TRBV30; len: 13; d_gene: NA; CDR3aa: CAWSVQGVENQYF; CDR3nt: TGTGCCTGGAGTGTACAGGGCGTAGAGAACCAGTACTTC
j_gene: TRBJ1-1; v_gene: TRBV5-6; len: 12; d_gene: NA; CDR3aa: CASSLVGTEAFF; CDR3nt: TGTGCCAGCAGCTTGGTCGGGACTGAAGCTTTCTTT
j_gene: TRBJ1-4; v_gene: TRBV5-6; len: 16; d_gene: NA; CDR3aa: CASSLAGAATNEKLFF; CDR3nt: TGTGCCAGCAGCTTGGCAGGGGCAGCAACTAATGAAAAACTGTTTTTT
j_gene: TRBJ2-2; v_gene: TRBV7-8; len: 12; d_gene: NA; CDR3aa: CASSRDVGELFF; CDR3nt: TGTGCCAGCAGCAGAGATGTCGGGGAGCTGTTTTTT
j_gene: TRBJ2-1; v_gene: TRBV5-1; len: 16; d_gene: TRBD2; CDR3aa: CASSARTSGGYNEQFF; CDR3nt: TGCGCCAGCAGCGCCCGGACTAGCGGGGGATACAATGAGCAGTTCTTC
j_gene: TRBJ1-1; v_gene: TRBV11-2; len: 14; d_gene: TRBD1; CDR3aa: CASSSGQGVTEAFF; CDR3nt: TGTGCCAGCAGCTCAGGACAGGGGGTCACTGAAGCTTTCTTT
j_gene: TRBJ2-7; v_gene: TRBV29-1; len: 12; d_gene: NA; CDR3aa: CSVEEGSYEQYF; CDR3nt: TGCAGCGTTGAAGAGGGCTCCTACGAGCAGTACTTC
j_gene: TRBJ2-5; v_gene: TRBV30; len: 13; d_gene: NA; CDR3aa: CAWSVRVQETQYF; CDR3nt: TGTGCCTGGAGTGTCAGGGTTCAAGAGACCCAGTACTTC
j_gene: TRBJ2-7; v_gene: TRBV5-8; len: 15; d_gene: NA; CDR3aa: CASSFGSRHTYEQYF; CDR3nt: TGTGCCAGCAGCTTTGGAAGCAGACATACCTACGAGCAGTACTTC
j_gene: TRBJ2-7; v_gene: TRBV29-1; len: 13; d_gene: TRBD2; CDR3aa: CSVEVFSGYEQYF; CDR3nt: TGCAGCGTTGAAGTTTTTAGCGGGTACGAGCAGTACTTC
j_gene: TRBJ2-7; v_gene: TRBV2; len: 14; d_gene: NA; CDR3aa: CASTGLSTSYEQYF; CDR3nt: TGTGCCAGCACGGGACTCTCCACCTCCTACGAGCAGTACTTC
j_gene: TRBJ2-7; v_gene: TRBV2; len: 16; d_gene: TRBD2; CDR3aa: CASRATSGGDSYEQYF; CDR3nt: TGTGCCAGCAGAGCAACTAGCGGGGGGGATTCCTACGAGCAGTACTTC
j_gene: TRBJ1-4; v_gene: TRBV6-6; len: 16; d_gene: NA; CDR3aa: CASSFWTETTNEKLFF; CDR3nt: TGTGCCAGCAGTTTTTGGACAGAAACAACTAATGAAAAACTGTTTTTT
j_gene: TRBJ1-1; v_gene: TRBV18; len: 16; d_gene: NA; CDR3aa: CASSQLPDITNTEAFF; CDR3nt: TGTGCCAGCTCCCAACTACCGGACATAACGAACACTGAAGCTTTCTTT
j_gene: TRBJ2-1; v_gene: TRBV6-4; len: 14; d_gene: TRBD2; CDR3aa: CASSRGGNYNEQFF; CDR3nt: TGTGCCAGCAGCCGCGGGGGGAACTACAATGAGCAGTTCTTC
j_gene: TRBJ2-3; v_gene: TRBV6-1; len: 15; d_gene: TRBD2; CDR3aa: CASRRLAGDGDTQYF; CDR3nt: TGTGCCAGCAGGAGACTAGCGGGAGATGGAGATACGCAGTATTTT
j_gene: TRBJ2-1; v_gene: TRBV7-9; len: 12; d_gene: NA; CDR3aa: CASSHLYNEQFF; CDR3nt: TGTGCCAGCAGCCACTTGTACAATGAGCAGTTCTTC
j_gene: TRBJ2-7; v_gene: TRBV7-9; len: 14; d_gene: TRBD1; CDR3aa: CASSPGQGGDEQYF; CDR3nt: TGTGCCAGCAGCCCGGGACAGGGAGGAGACGAGCAGTACTTC
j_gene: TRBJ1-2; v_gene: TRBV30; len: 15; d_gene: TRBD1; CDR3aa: CAWSARGQGDYGYTF; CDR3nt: TGTGCCTGGAGTGCACGGGGACAGGGGGACTATGGCTACACCTTC
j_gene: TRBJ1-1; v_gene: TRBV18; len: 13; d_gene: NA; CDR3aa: CASSPPDSTEAFF; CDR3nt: TGTGCCAGCTCACCACCAGACAGCACTGAAGCTTTCTTT
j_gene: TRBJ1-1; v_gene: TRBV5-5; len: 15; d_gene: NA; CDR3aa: CASSALDRLNTEAFF; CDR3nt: TGTGCCAGCAGCGCACTCGACAGGCTGAACACTGAAGCTTTCTTT
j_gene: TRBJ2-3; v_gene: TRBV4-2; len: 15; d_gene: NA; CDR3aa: CASSRTSGSTDTQYF; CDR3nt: TGTGCCAGCAGCCGAACGTCAGGGAGCACAGATACGCAGTATTTT
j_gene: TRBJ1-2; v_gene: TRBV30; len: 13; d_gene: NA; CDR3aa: CAWSRGAYYGYTF; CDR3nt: TGTGCCTGGAGTAGGGGTGCCTACTATGGCTACACCTTC
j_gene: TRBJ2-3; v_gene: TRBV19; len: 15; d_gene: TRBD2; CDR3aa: CASNIVGGGTDTQYF; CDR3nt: TGTGCCAGTAACATCGTCGGGGGGGGCACAGATACGCAGTATTTT
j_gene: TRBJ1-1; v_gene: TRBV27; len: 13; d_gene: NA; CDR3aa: CASSFRRNTEAFF; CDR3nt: TGTGCCAGCAGTTTTAGAAGGAACACTGAAGCTTTCTTT
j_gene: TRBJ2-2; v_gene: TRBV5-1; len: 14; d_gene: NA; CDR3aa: CASSLALDTGELFF; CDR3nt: TGCGCCAGCAGCTTGGCCTTAGACACCGGGGAGCTGTTTTTT
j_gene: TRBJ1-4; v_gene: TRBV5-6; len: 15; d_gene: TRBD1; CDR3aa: CASSSLDRGNEKLFF; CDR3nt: TGTGCCAGCAGCTCCCTGGACAGGGGTAATGAAAAACTGTTTTTT
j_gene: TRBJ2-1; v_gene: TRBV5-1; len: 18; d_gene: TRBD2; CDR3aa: CASSLSLAGVGVRNEQFF; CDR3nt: TGCGCCAGCAGCCTCTCCTTAGCGGGAGTTGGAGTACGCAATGAGCAGTTCTTC
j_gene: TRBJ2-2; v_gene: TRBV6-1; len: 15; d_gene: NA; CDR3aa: CASSETRETGGELFF; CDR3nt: TGTGCCAGCAGTGAAACCAGGGAAACGGGCGGGGAGCTGTTTTTT
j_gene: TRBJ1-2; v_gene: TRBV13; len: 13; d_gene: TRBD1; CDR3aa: CASSLAPGGGYTF; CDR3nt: TGTGCCAGCAGCTTAGCGCCAGGGGGAGGCTACACCTTC
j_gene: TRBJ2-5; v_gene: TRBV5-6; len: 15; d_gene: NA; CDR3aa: CASSLDTGTATPQYF; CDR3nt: TGTGCCAGCAGCTTGGACACCGGGACTGCCACACCCCAGTACTTC
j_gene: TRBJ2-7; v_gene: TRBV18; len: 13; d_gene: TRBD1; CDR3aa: CASSPGQGAEQYF; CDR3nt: TGTGCCAGCTCACCGGGACAGGGGGCCGAGCAGTACTTC
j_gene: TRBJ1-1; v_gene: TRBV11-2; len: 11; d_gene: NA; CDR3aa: CASSSTVEAFF; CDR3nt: TGTGCCAGCAGCTCGACAGTAGAAGCTTTCTTT
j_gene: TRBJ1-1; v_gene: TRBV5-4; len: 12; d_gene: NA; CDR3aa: CASSLDGGTAFF; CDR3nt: TGTGCCAGCAGCTTGGACGGGGGTACAGCTTTCTTT
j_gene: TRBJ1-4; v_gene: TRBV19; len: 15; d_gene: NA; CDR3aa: CASRDPGLTNEKLFF; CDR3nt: TGTGCCAGTAGAGACCCGGGGTTAACTAATGAAAAACTGTTTTTT
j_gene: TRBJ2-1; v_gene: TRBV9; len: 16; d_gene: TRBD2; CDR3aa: CASSPGVGLMNNEQFF; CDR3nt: TGTGCCAGCAGCCCCGGGGTGGGACTAATGAACAATGAGCAGTTCTTC
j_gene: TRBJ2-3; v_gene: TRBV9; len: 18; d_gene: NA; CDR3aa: CASSAGIGGSKPTDTQYF; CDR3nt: TGTGCCAGCAGCGCGGGGATAGGAGGCTCAAAGCCCACAGATACGCAGTATTTT
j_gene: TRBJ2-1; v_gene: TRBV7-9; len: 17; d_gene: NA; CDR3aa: CASSLGRQGLSYNEQFF; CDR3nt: TGTGCCAGCAGCTTAGGTAGGCAGGGACTTTCCTACAATGAGCAGTTCTTC